The subject of this entry is one T cell receptor (beta chain). This clone's antigen is unknown. No base qualities exist here, and no much larger clone lies one base off it. This sample is part of a study of cytomegalovirus exposure and HLA in healthy donors (TCRdb year 2017). Turning to the overall study: An earlier analysis of approximately 600 of the donors reported roughly 300 Gb of sequence data and roughly 110 million unique TCR beta sequences from 150 million to 200 million T cells. Of the roughly 410 genotyped donors, 81% were placed in the genetic ancestry cluster associated with self-reported Caucasian donors. A later genetic analysis used genome-wide SNP genotypes for about 55% of the 666 donors, treating that subset as a discovery cohort. Donor age, sex, ethnicity and CMV serostatus were compiled together with the repertoire data. Because of strong linkage in the cohort, five DR-DQ haplotypes were treated as single units for association and clustering. The study used immunosequencing to profile the T cell repertoires of more than 650 subjects and linked those repertoires to cytomegalovirus serostatus. A later analysis re-examined previously published TCR beta repertoires from just over 650 donors and added high-resolution HLA genotyping to investigate patterns of TCR occurrence. In the later analysis, no new phenotypic data were used to find candidate immune exposures; instead, reliance was placed on TCR beta sequences and their occurrence across donors. The study aimed to test whether signatures of past pathogen exposure could be identified by cataloging public T cell receptors. The number of typed donors differed by locus: roughly 620-640 for A, B, C, DRB1 and DQB1; roughly 510 for DQA1; around 610 for DPA1; and around 470 for DPB1. All discovery cohort repertoires had been generated on a single sequencing platform. The study combined high-throughput TCR immunosequencing, statistical association of individual TCRs with disease status, and machine learning to predict cytomegalovirus infection status. In an earlier analysis of 500 to 650 of the donors, high-throughput TCR beta sequencing was used to judge whether each TCR beta V gene segment behaved as functional or pseudogenic. Both class I and class II loci were covered by HLA typing, at four-digit resolution. On average, 235,054 unique TCR beta nucleotide sequences were sequenced per donor among roughly 430 genotyped donors of the cohort, with roughly 19% of those sequences being non-productive. Along with the approximately 650-subject first cohort, a separate validation cohort of over a hundred different subjects was used. Roughly 300 gigabases of sequencing data and 70 million to 95 million unique TCR sequences made up an early release that covered about 640 HLA-typed donors. General findings and caveats noted by the study authors: The authors suggested that the approach could potentially be generalized to other disease states and immunological phenotypes. The 87-base-pair reads could not distinguish some IMGT-functional V segments, including TRBV6-2 and TRBV6-3, so those segments were excluded. In both the original and validation cohorts, the classifier was reported to diagnose cytomegalovirus status with high specificity and sensitivity. An earlier analysis of approximately 600 of the donors showed that most TCR beta V segments appeared in productive rearrangements either about 87% or about 30% of the time, which broadly matched IMGT annotations. Sequencing depth was assumed to be roughly uniform across donors in the presence/absence analyses, though that assumption may not hold. A further reported finding was that TCR beta sequences accurately predicted the HLA-A and HLA-B alleles for most subjects in the first cohort. According to a later analysis, parvovirus B19, influenza, CMV and Epstein-Barr virus appeared linked to several top co-occurrence clusters. An association between a missense DCLRE1C variant and V-gene and J-gene trimming of TCR beta chains was found in a later genetic analysis and replicated in an independent cohort. Compared with equally common non-associated chains, HLA-associated TCR beta chains in a later analysis were more clonally expanded and had lower generation probabilities. A few of the identified cytomegalovirus-associated TCR beta chains were confirmed in vitro to be specific for cytomegalovirus antigens. Most TCR sequences were seen in very few donors, while some public TCRs were found in many individuals. Strong co-occurrence of HLA alleles, especially DR and DQ, made assigning TCR associations to individual alleles difficult. Only TCR beta chains were sequenced in this cohort, and the absence of alpha or paired-chain data limited detectable features. A cluster of highly shared sequence variants was judged likely to be a technical artifact of the sequencing pipeline. A later analysis found that most CMV-associated TCR beta chains appeared HLA-restricted, with HLA associations seemingly driven largely by CMV exposure. Because some donors lacked HLA typing at each locus, the association tests relied only on the typed subset. The only immune exposure information available for the cohort was CMV serostatus. Compared with the approximately 670-donor mean, donors in an Asian-associated ancestry cluster had fewer N-insertions in productive TCRs, according to a later genetic analysis. A later analysis associated 15,000 to 20,000 TCR beta sequences with specific HLA alleles at a false discovery rate of 0.05. Linkage disequilibrium might explain the correlated functional status among segregating V segments, but an unknown experimental factor could not be excluded. Because counts were too low, seventeen rarely observed V segments, including chromosome 9 orphons, were left out of the earlier analysis of approximately 580 of the donors. A later analysis found that TCR association rates varied across HLA loci, with DRB1 alleles showing the most associated TCRs and HLA-C alleles the fewest. The study gave a list of 150 to 200 TCR beta chains associated with cytomegalovirus.

The cysteine opens and the phenylalanine closes a CDR3 of 14 amino acids. The retained sequence is limited to the CDR3, 42 bases, with the frame set at the first base. The V end loses 4 bases and the J end loses 1 base, and a stretch of 10 bases separates them. Based on the germline V gene (reference sequence), the CDR1 and CDR2 sequences are SEHNR and FQNEAQ. The library was generated by the immunoSEQ multiplex PCR assay. For the multiplex PCR, a mixture combining 60 forward primers for TCR Vbeta segments and 13 reverse primers for TCR Jbeta segments was used. Amplification of the CDR3 region of rearranged TCR beta genes was performed with a multiplex PCR assay on genomic DNA. On the Illumina HiSeq System, the amplified TCR beta libraries were sequenced as 87-base-pair reads. Turning to the authors' computational methods: In a later analysis, approximately 74 million unique TCR beta chains were counted across the 650 to 750 repertoires, and roughly 9.9 million of these chains were shared by at least two donors. A nearest-neighbor algorithm error-corrected the raw reads and collapsed the reads into unique sequences, merging closely related sequences to remove PCR and sequencing errors. CDR3 sequences were aligned to IMGT reference sequences to assign V, D and J gene segments. Each retained sequence needed at least a six-nucleotide match to both a V gene segment and a J gene segment. A rearrangement was called productive if the CDR3 had no stop codons and remained in frame with V and J, and every other rearrangement was called non-productive. Following IMGT convention, CDR3 was defined as the stretch from the second conserved V-encoded cysteine up to the conserved J-encoded phenylalanine. The earlier analysis of about 570 of the donors excluded any sequence lacking an unambiguous match to a single V gene segment. In an earlier analysis of approximately 560 of the donors, a V segment was called functional when productive rearrangements were above 56.7%, and segregating when the standard deviation between donors exceeded 5%. A statistical classification framework was built to diagnose cytomegalovirus status from the catalog of TCR beta chain sequences. V and J gene assignment, in a later analysis, came from comparing TCR nucleotide sequences with IMGT/GENE-DB human TR gene sequences. In a later analysis, CDR3 sequences and most-parsimonious VDJ recombination scenarios were assigned using the TCRdist pipeline. In a later analysis, each TCR beta chain was defined by its CDR3 amino acid sequence together with its V-gene family, and reads lacking a unique V-gene family were excluded. A later analysis removed over 500 highly shared, low-generation-probability nucleotide sequences to deal with suspected cross-contamination and a sequencing artifact. A later analysis calculated a clonal expansion index for each public chain from normalized within-repertoire ranks of inferred template counts. Generation probabilities in a later analysis came from a VDJ recombination model fitted to out-of-frame rearrangements, and those results were checked against IGoR. In a later analysis, hypergeometric tests were used to score TCR-TCR, TCR-HLA and TCR-CMV co-occurrence, with a repertoire-size bias correction applied to TCR pairs. A later analysis estimated false discovery rates by permuting HLA or CMV assignments 20 times. In a later analysis, co-occurring TCRs were grouped using DBSCAN, and TCRdist sequence similarity was added for clustering within HLA-allele-positive subsets. For co-occurrence clustering, repertoires with fewer than 30,000 or more than 120,000 public chains were excluded, along with four to six repertoires with anomalous nucleotide sharing. The table was pulled from immuneACCESS by TCRdb, which kept in-frame rearrangements only. Such tables lose some clones; where checked, under half of the loss comes from unresolved V genes, and the rest has no known cause. The V and J calls and clone size were taken over from that table, and D and trimming were inferred from the DNA. Present in this sample are approximately 130,000 clones, about 79% of which were seen just once. About 2.5% of the sample is taken by the ten largest.

In total, over 600 healthy bone marrow donors made up the cohort. At the time of sampling, all cohort members were nominally healthy, though unrecorded immune exposures were likely present. The donor tested CMV seronegative, placing the donor among the 350 or so seronegative members of the cohort. A peripheral blood sample was collected from each donor, and TCR beta sequencing was performed on peripheral blood mononuclear cells. Genomic DNA was extracted from the blood cell samples with the Qiagen DNeasy Blood Extraction Kit. The sequence derives from a man aged 45-65 years in good health and CMV-seronegative. The sequence links TRBV7-9 to TRBJ1-1; TRBD1 is a weak D gene call, 6 bases matching. Material: PBMCs. The DNA sequence is given as TGTGCCAGCAGCTCCGGGACATCGAACACTGAAGCTTTCTTT. This sequence encodes CASSSGTSNTEAFF.